These T cell receptor beta chains were read from a single sample in a study of T cell responses to AZD1222 COVID-19 vaccine. The repertoire was sequenced with immunoSEQ multiplex PCR; TCRdb's copy has only in-frame clones and lacks some. This table holds about 72,000 clones, about nine tenths found once. This specimen was peripheral blood, taken on day 0 of AZD1222 vaccination. All receptors come from an adult in good health. The CDR3 runs from the conserved cysteine through the conserved F or W. The order of the fields is J gene, V gene, CDR3 protein.

j_gene: TRBJ1-1; v_gene: TRBV2; CDR3aa: CASSETGEGFTEAFF
j_gene: TRBJ1-4; v_gene: TRBV5-4; CDR3aa: CASSLEGGNEKLFF
j_gene: TRBJ1-5; v_gene: TRBV30; CDR3aa: CAWSARGWQGQPQHF
j_gene: TRBJ2-5; v_gene: TRBV7-2; CDR3aa: CASSSSRAGGHETQYF
j_gene: TRBJ1-1; v_gene: TRBV15; CDR3aa: CATRRGGGNTEAFF
j_gene: TRBJ1-1; v_gene: TRBV30; CDR3aa: CAWIPRDRGTRRAFF
j_gene: TRBJ2-7; v_gene: TRBV30; CDR3aa: CAWSVGESESSYEQYF
j_gene: TRBJ1-4; v_gene: TRBV7-2; CDR3aa: CASSLTGLSTRATNEKLFF
j_gene: TRBJ2-7; v_gene: TRBV10-2; CDR3aa: CASSGGVGRREQYF
j_gene: TRBJ2-7; v_gene: TRBV30; CDR3aa: CAWSLRVGVEQYF
j_gene: TRBJ1-2; v_gene: TRBV25-1; CDR3aa: CASSEEPGHSDYGYTF
j_gene: TRBJ2-3; v_gene: TRBV3-1/TRBV3-2; CDR3aa: CASSQGDTQYF
j_gene: TRBJ1-1; v_gene: TRBV11-3; CDR3aa: CASSLRGDGNTEAFF
j_gene: TRBJ2-7; v_gene: TRBV3-1/TRBV3-2; CDR3aa: CASSRGEWEQYF
j_gene: TRBJ1-6; v_gene: TRBV6-6; CDR3aa: CASSDPGPSFSPLHF